The 5 T cell receptor beta chains reported below all come from one sample, sequenced in a study of pediatric ulcerative colitis. Some clones are missing from TCRdb's copy, which holds only in-frame ones; the method was immunoSEQ multiplex PCR. The data show about 35,000 clones, roughly three quarters seen once. Rectal tissue came from one to two pinch biopsies taken at colonoscopy. The material sequenced was gut tissue. The receptor source for this set is a boy aged 5-17 years with mild ulcerative colitis.

The chain recombines TRBV7-2 with TRBJ1-2; TRBD1 is a possible D gene (6 bases). The ends were cut back, 5 bases at V and 6 bases at J, with 25 bases in the middle. The CDR3 length is 17 residues. The germline gives CDR1 SGHTA, CDR2 FQGNSA. The DNA for the CDR3 is TGTGCCAGCAGCATATACTTCAGGGGAGGAGCTAGAGATGGCTACACCTTC. Translation: CASSIYFRGGARDGYTF. Together with reference TRBV7-2 and TRBJ1-2, the CDR3 gives the full variable domain: GAGVSQSPSNKVTEKGKDVELRCDPISGHTALYWYRQSLGQGLEFLIYFQGNSAPDKSGLPSDRFSAERTGGSVSTLTIQRTQQEDSAVYLCASSIYFRGGARDGYTFGSGTRLTVV.

This clone was seen a few times. The genes are TRBV7-6 and TRBJ1-5; D is possibly TRBD1 (5 bases). In germline, CDR1 is SGHVS, CDR2 FNYEAQ. This CDR3 has 15 amino acids. V shed 2 bases and J shed 6 bases, with 14 bases lying between them. CDR3 loop: CASSLIAGLGQPQHF. The CDR3 DNA sequence: TGTGCCAGCAGCTTAATTGCAGGGCTCGGTCAGCCCCAGCATTTT.

The rearrangement joins TRBV6-1 to TRBJ2-7, with D perhaps given as TRBD1 or TRBD2 (5 bases each). The germline V gene has CDR1 MNHNS and CDR2 SASEGT. Trimming stripped 2 bases from V and 5 bases from J, with 19 bases between. The CDR3 is 16 residues long. This CDR3 reads CASSERGARRSNEQYF. As DNA, the CDR3 is TGTGCCAGCAGTGAAAGAGGGGCGCGGAGAAGCAACGAGCAGTACTTC.

This chain joins TRBV25-1 and TRBJ1-5; TRBD1 aligns across 7 bases. Trimming removed 3 bases from V and 3 bases from J; junction bases left unmatched: 5. This CDR3 has 15 amino acids. The germline V gene has CDR1 MGHDK and CDR2 SYGVNS. CDR3 in amino acids: CASSDNRGSNQPQHF. CDR3 coding DNA: TGTGCCAGCAGTGATAACAGGGGTTCCAATCAGCCCCAGCATTTT. Drawing the rest from reference TRBV25-1 and TRBJ1-5, the complete variable domain is EADIYQTPRYLVIGTGKKITLECSQTMGHDKMYWYQQDPGMELHLIHYSYGVNSTEKGDLSSESTVSRIRTEHFPLTLESARPSHTSQYLCASSDNRGSNQPQHFGDGTRLSIL.

V and J are TRBV5-1 and TRBJ1-1; possible D gene TRBD1, 5 bases. Trimming shortened V by 5 bases and J by 6 bases, and 8 bases separated the two germline ends. CDR1 SGHRS and CDR2 YFSETQ come from the germline V gene. This CDR3 spans 11 amino acids. The CDR3 DNA is TGCGCCAGCAGAAGAGGGGCTGAAGCTTTCTTT. This encodes CASRRGAEAFF.